These 5 T cell receptor beta chains were sequenced from one sample in a study of Ad26.COV2.S vaccination and SARS-CoV-2 variants. Using immunoSEQ multiplex PCR, the repertoire was profiled, and TCRdb retains in-frame clones only, with some absent. This sample has 300,000 to 450,000 clones, with 92% found just once. Source: peripheral blood, taken after recovery from COVID-19. The receptors derive from a human donor who had recovered from COVID-19.

DNA of the CDR3: TGTGCCAGCAGTACCGGGACTAGCTGGGATACGCAGTATTTT. It yields the protein CASSTGTSWDTQYF. This chain uses TRBV6-5 with TRBJ2-3; TRBD2 matches at 9 bases. Looked up from germline, CDR1 is MNHEY and CDR2 is SVGAGI. The junction had 6 bases not matched to a gene; V was cut back by 5 bases and J by 6 bases. The CDR3 loop spans 14 amino acids.

The CDR3 is CASSIVPGRQAGWAGELFF. CDR3 DNA: TGTGCCAGTAGTATAGTCCCCGGCAGGCAGGCAGGCTGGGCCGGGGAGCTGTTTTTT. The rearrangement uses TRBV19 and TRBJ2-2; no reliable D call. The germline V and J ends were trimmed by 1 base and 6 bases, with 24 bases remaining between them. CDR1 and CDR2 (germline): LNHDA, SQIVND (reference sequence). The CDR3 extends over 19 amino acids.

J is TRBJ1-1 and V is TRBV28; 8 bases match TRBD1. CDR1 and CDR2 (germline): MDHEN, SYDVKM. The CDR3 is 14 amino acids. J was trimmed by 1 base and V by 2 bases; bases with no gene match: 0. CDR3: CASSLTGGNTEAFF. In nucleotides, the CDR3 is TGTGCCAGCAGTTTAACAGGGGGGAACACTGAAGCTTTCTTT.

This rearrangement joins TRBV9 to TRBJ1-3, with a tentative D call TRBD1 (5 bases). CDR3 length: 13 residues. Germline V gene lookup returns CDR1 SGDLS and CDR2 YYNGEE. V lost 5 bases and J lost 4, with 10 bases in between. DNA for the CDR3: TGTGCCAGCAGTCAGGGTTCCGGAAACACCATATATTTT. It codes for CASSQGSGNTIYF.

The V call is TRBV9, the J call TRBJ2-2; no clear D. Trimming removed 1 base from V and 7 bases from J, with 8 bases in between. Per germline, CDR1 SGDLS and CDR2 YYNGEE. The CDR3 loop spans 13 amino acids. The CDR3 here is CASSVRTHGELFF. For the CDR3, the DNA is TGTGCCAGCAGCGTAAGAACCCACGGGGAGCTGTTTTTT.